The sequence of this T cell receptor (beta chain) was determined in a study of T cell repertoires in cytomegalovirus infection. Per germline, CDR1 SGHTA and CDR2 FQGNSA. The CDR3 consists of 15 residues. V dropped 4 bases and J dropped 4 bases, with 11 bases sitting between them. TCRdb passed the reads through MiXCR, listing each CDR3 protein once. The sample contains about 100,000 distinct CDR3 sequences, 16% of which appear only once. Sequenced sample: PBMCs. The V call is TRBV7-2, the J call TRBJ2-6; D gene unclear. The receptor comes from a human donor in good health (CMV status not recorded). Some clones in this sample may be carry-over from other donors' samples. In DNA form, the CDR3 reads TGTGCCAGCAGCTCAGGTTTCTCCGGGGCCAACGTCCTGACTTTC. This sequence encodes CASSSGFSGANVLTF.